In this sample, the clone carrying this TCR beta chain turned up a few times. Its target is unknown. This record comes from a study of beta chain features in type 1 diabetes. Sequenced material consisted of expressed TCRB transcripts (all of the isolated RNA was reverse transcribed). Libraries were prepared by immunoSEQ multiplex PCR; TCRdb keeps only in-frame clonotypes and omits some of them. The table records under 500,000 clones, roughly 31% of them present only once. Study-level findings and limits: An over-representation of cells with high TCR expression could result from cDNA sequencing. Among patients, naive, central memory and Treg TCRB repertoires appeared more similar than among healthy donors.

Germline loops: CDR1 SQVTM, CDR2 ANQGSEA. V was trimmed by 3 bases and J by 6 bases, leaving 15 bases between them. CDR3 length equals 13 residues. A heparinised blood draw that averaged about 120 mL was obtained once from each donor. CD45RO/CCR7/CD25/CD127/CD95/CD27 sorting isolated CD4+ naive, central memory, regulatory and stem cell-like memory cells. The genes are TRBV29-1 and TRBJ2-7; D is unclear. This clonotype was obtained from a man aged 18 to 29 in good health. Material for sequencing was naive CD4+ T cells from blood. As DNA, the CDR3 is TGCAGCGTTGACGAAACGGGCCGAGGCGAGCAGTACTTC. This gives the protein CSVDETGRGEQYF.